This TCR beta chain derives from a study of T cells in Graves' hyperthyroidism and ophthalmopathy (dated by TCRdb to the late 2010s). With regard to the full study: Peripheral blood was sampled at the time of initial diagnosis, prior to any treatment. To identify distinguishing TCR V-J signatures, a discovery cohort of about 100 patients was used, comprising 43 with Graves' ophthalmopathy and some 60 with stable Graves' hyperthyroidism. Prospective prediction of ophthalmopathy was tested in an independent validation cohort of 18 to 20 hyperthyroidism patients and 17 patients who later progressed to ophthalmopathy. For training and testing, the 100 or so patients in the discovery cohort were randomly divided in a 7:3 ratio. In addition, the study compared T-cell repertoires in thyroid tissue and in blood from about 6 Graves' hyperthyroidism patients. Once sampling was done, hyperthyroidism patients were given methimazole at a starting dose of 30 mg daily, whereas ophthalmopathy patients were given high-dose intravenous methylprednisolone. According to the paper, TCR Vbeta CDR3 sequencing was carried out on roughly 130 peripheral blood samples, which came from fewer than 50 ophthalmopathy, approximately 78 hyperthyroidism and around 17 progressor patients. On the study overall, not on this receptor specifically: A model built on a 13 V-J signature distinguished ophthalmopathy from stable hyperthyroidism, reaching roughly 88% sensitivity and about 81% specificity in cross-validation and 80%/75% in testing. Most expanded thyroid clonotypes (frequency above 0.001) were also detected in blood, suggesting blood repertoires may reflect thyroid immune responses. In validation, progression to ophthalmopathy was predicted by the model with around 71% sensitivity and around 75% specificity, a median of approximately 6.5 months before onset. Sample size was not statistically predetermined, and investigators were not blinded to group allocation.

A patient counted as having stable Graves' hyperthyroidism if no progression to ophthalmopathy occurred over 18 months of follow-up. Hyperthyroidism patients were newly diagnosed, with disease duration under 2 months, and aged 18 to 65 years. The study excluded patients with uncontrolled infections, other autoimmune diseases, pregnancy or lactation. Diagnoses were based on clinical symptoms, serum thyroxine and TRAb, thyroid ultrasound and orbital computed tomography. Ficoll-Paque density gradient centrifugation was used to isolate PBMCs from around 10 ml of fresh peripheral blood. Total RNA was extracted with Trizol reagent, and quality was checked on an Agilent 2100 Bioanalyzer. This clonotype was seen many times. No antigen is known for it. Base-call qualities are not available, and no considerably larger clone is one nucleotide away. The germline V gene yields SGHRS for CDR1 and YFSETQ for CDR2. Taken from cysteine to phenylalanine, the CDR3 has 15 residues. Of all the DNA, just the CDR3 is kept, 45 bases in frame from base 1. Here V drops 4 bases and J drops 5 bases, and the junction holds 8 bases not matched to any gene.

The TCR beta CDR3 regions were amplified from the RNA transcripts. The first round of RT-PCR for the TCR CDR3 was performed with the HTBI primer set and the Qiagen OneStep RT-PCR kit. Libraries were constructed in a second round of multiplex PCR, after which size selection and purification were carried out. The libraries were sequenced on an Illumina HiSeq2000 using paired-end 100 bp reads. Per the source publication's procedure: SOAPnuke was used to process the raw data, with reads discarded if the reads contained adapters or uncalled bases, had a mean Phred below 15, or lacked an exact constant-primer or identifier match. High-quality paired reads were merged using COPE v1.2.5, and each unique nucleotide sequence was defined as a clonotype. MiTCR v1.1 was used to align clonotypes to the IMGT TRBV, TRBD and TRBJ reference segments. Analysis was restricted to V-J combinations with a frequency above 0.0001, which covered 99.2% of repertoires. A TCS score was defined as the ratio between F50 (clonal expansion) and ExV (chaos), using BLOSUM62-based TCRdist between CDR3 peptides within each V-J. Welch's t-statistics and random forest reduced around 510 V-J features to 10 to 15, which were used in a naive Bayes classifier (R e1071). Using fastp at Q25 and MiXCR, TCRdb reprocessed the public reads and kept productive beta chains. CDR3 protein sequences are deduplicated, and each keeps its most common genes and DNA. These V and J calls are TCRdb output, not the study's own analysis. The sample table holds under 450,000 distinct CDR3 sequences, of which 15% to 18% were seen once. The ten largest account for around 7.7% of the sample.

This receptor chain uses TRBV5-1 and TRBJ2-1; TRBD2 agrees with 8 junctional bases. The TCR originated in a woman under 30 with Graves' hyperthyroidism. The sequenced sample was blood. CDR3 loop: CASSPGGTADNEQFF. The sequenced DNA: TGCGCCAGCAGCCCGGGGGGGACCGCGGACAATGAGCAGTTCTTC.